These T cell receptor beta chains were read from a single sample in a study of CD8+ T cells in alopecia areata. TCRdb's table, derived via immunoSEQ multiplex PCR, lists solely in-frame clones and lacks some. The sample includes under 250,000 clones, 57% of them seen just once. Specimen: CD4+ T cells sorted from blood, collected at week 0. All receptors come from a human donor with alopecia areata. CDR3s leave out the opening cysteine and the closing phenylalanine or tryptophan.

TRBV27	TRBJ1-5	ASSFPGQGEDVGNQPQH
TRBV7-9	TRBJ1-1	ASSLEQNTEAF
TRBV18	TRBJ1-4	ASSQKGPTGLDEKLF
TRBV30	TRBJ1-2	AWRGSATANYGYT
TRBV29-1	TRBJ2-7	SVDAGGYEQY
TRBV7-6	TRBJ2-3	ASSLEALFSTDTQY
TRBV7-8	TRBJ2-7	ASSSRTGKGEQY
TRBV10-3	TRBJ2-7	AISGQESSYEQY
TRBV5-6	TRBJ1-1	ASSLGAGGTEAF
TRBV29-1	TRBJ2-5	SVEDLQKETQY
TRBV6-1	TRBJ1-2	ASSEGQGAHYGYT
TRBV5-1	TRBJ1-2	ASSASGTGAALYGYT
TRBV27	TRBJ2-3	ASSLADFTDTQY
TRBV5-1	TRBJ2-1	ASSLVAGGRYNEQF
TRBV6-1	TRBJ1-2	ASMGGNYGYT
TRBV29-1	TRBJ1-1	SVEGLLNTEAF
TRBV19	TRBJ2-1	ASSSWSGGSYNEQF
TRBV2	TRBJ1-1	ASRTYTEAF
TRBV13	TRBJ2-7	ASSLGGGYEQY
TRBV30	TRBJ2-3	AWSLGQGATDTQY
TRBV19	TRBJ2-3	ASGQGGTDTQY
TRBV10-3	TRBJ1-2	AINPGNYGYT
TRBV5-1	TRBJ2-7	ASTLTSGGSSYEQY
TRBV5-6	TRBJ2-1	ASTRENEQF
TRBV2	TRBJ2-3	ASRRTQWINTQY
TRBV19	TRBJ2-5	ASSTRTSGDQETQY
TRBV6-1	TRBJ2-6	ASSAGVSGANVLT
TRBV6-5	TRBJ1-5	ASTTGNQPQH
TRBV9	TRBJ2-3	ASSTAKTSTDTQY
TRBV30	TRBJ2-2	AWGNTGELF
TRBV11-2	TRBJ1-1	ASSPGGTGVPEAF
TRBV7-6	TRBJ2-2	ASSLPGQGPGTGELF